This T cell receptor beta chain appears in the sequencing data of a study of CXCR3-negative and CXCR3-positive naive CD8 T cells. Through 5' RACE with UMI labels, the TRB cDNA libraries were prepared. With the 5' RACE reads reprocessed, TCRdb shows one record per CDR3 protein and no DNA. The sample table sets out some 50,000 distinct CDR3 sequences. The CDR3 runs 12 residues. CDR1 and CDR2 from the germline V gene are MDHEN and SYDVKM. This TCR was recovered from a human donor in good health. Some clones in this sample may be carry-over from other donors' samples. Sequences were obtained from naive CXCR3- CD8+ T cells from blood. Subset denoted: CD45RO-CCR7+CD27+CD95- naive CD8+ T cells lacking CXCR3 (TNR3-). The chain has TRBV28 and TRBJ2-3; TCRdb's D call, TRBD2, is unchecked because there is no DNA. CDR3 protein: CGISGPYHTQYF.